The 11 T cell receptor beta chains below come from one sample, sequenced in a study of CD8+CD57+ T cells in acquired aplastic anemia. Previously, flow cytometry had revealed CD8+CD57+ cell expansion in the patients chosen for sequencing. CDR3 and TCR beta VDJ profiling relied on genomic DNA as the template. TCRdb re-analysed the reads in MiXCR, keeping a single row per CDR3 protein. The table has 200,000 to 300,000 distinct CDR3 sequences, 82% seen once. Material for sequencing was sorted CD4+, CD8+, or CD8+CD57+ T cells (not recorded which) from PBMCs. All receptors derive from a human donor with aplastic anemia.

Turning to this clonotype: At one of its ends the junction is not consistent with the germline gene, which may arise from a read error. The CDR3 bases are TGTGCCAGCAGCTTAGCTCTGACAGCGAATACTGAAGCTTTT. It encodes CASSLALTANTEAF. V and J are TRBV7-9 and TRBJ2-3; TRBD1 might be the D (5 bases). The CDR3 covers 14 residues. The V gene's germline CDR1 is SEHNR and CDR2 FQNEAQ (reference sequence).

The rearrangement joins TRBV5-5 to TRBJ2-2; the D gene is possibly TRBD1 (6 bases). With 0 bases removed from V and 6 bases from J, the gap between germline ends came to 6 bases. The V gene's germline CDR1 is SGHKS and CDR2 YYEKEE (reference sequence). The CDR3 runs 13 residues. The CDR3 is CASSLDRAGELFF. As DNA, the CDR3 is TGTGCCAGCAGCTTGGACAGGGCCGGGGAGCTGTTTTTT.

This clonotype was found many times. CDR3 sequence reads: CATAGRNTGELFF. CDR3 nucleotide sequence: TGTGCCACCGCGGGACGGAATACCGGGGAGCTGTTTTTT. This chain uses TRBV10-3 with TRBJ2-2; a possible D gene is TRBD2 (6 bases). With 10 bases removed from V and 5 bases from J, the gap between germline ends came to 14 bases. This CDR3 has 13 residues. CDR1 is ENHRY and CDR2 is SYGVKD in the germline V gene.

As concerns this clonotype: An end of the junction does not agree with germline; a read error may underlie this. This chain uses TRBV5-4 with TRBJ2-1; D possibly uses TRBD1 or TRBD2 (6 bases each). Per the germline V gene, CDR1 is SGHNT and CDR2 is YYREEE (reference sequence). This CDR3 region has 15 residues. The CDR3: CASSLEGGAYNEQFF. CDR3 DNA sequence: TGTGCCAGCAGCTTAGAGGGGGGAGCCTACAACGAGCAGTTCTTC.

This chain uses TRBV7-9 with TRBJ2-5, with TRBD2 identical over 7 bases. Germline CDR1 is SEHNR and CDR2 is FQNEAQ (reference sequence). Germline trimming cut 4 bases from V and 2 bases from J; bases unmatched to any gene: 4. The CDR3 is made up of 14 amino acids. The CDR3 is CASSSSGAQETQYF. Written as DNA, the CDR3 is TGTGCCAGCAGCTCAAGCGGGGCACAAGAGACCCAGTACTTC.

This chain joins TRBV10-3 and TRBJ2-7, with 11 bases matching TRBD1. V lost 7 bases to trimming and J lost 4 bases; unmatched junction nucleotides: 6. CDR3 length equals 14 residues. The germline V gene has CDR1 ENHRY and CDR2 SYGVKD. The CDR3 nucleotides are TGTGCCATCATGGGCGGGACAGGGGGATACGAGCAGTACTTC. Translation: CAIMGGTGGYEQYF.

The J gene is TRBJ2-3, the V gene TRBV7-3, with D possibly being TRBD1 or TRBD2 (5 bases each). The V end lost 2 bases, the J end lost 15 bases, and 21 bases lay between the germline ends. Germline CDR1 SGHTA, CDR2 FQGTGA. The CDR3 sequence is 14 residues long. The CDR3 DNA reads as TGTGCCAGCAGCTTAGGGGGAGATAAAGATAGAAGCTATTTT. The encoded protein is CASSLGGDKDRSYF.

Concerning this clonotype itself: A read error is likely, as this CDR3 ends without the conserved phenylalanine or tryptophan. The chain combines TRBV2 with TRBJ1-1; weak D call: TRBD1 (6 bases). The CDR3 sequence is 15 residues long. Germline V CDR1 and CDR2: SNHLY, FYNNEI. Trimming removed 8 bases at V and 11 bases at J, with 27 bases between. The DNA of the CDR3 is TGTGCCAGCGGGGACGAGCTCACAGGGAACAAGTATGCTTTCTTA. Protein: CASGDELTGNKYAFL.

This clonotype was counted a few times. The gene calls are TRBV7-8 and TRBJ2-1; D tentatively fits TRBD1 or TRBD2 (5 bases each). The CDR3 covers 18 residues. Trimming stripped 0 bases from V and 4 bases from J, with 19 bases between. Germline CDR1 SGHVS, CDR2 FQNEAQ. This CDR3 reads CASSLAGRPDTQYNEQFF. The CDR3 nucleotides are TGTGCCAGCAGCTTAGCGGGACGCCCCGATACCCAGTACAATGAGCAGTTCTTC. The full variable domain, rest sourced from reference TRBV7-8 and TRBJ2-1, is GAGVSQSPRYKVAKRGQDVALRCDPISGHVSLFWYQQALGQGPEFLTYFQNEAQLDKSGLPSDRFFAERPEGSVSTLKIQRTQQEDSAVYLCASSLAGRPDTQYNEQFFGPGTRLTVL.

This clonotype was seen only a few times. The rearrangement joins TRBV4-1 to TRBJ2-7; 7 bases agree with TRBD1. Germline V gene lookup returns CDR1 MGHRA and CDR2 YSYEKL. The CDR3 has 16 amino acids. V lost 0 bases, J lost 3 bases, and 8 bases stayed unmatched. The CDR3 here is CASSQEPGTAFYEQYF. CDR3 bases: TGCGCCAGCAGCCAAGAACCCGGGACAGCCTTCTACGAGCAGTACTTC.

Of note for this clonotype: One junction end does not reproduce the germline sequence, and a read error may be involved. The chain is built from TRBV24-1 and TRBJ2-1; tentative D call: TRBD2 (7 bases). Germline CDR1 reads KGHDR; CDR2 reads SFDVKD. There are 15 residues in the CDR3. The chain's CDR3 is CASSDTTRGGNEQFF. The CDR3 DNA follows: TGTGCCAGCAGTGACACCACTAGGGGGGGCAATGAGCAGTTCTTC.